This entry lists 20 T cell receptor beta chains sequenced from one sample in a study of blood T cells in healthy people across ages. Primed by a sample-barcoded 5' primer and a J-beta primer mix, a second PCR proceeded for 7 to 11 cycles. TCRdb reanalysed the 5' RACE reads using MiXCR and keeps one entry per CDR3 protein. The repertoire holds approximately 2,000,000 distinct CDR3 sequences, with around 42% as singletons. Sequences were obtained from blood. The receptor set was obtained from a human donor in good health.

The rearrangement joins TRBV7-2 to TRBJ1-1, with D perhaps matching TRBD1 (6 bases). Looked up from germline, CDR1 is SGHTA and CDR2 is FQGNSA. V gave up 5 bases and J gave up 1 base, with 11 bases separating them. The CDR3 extends over 14 amino acids. The CDR3 loop reads CASSLTTGNTEAFF. The CDR3 nucleotides are TGTGCCAGCAGCCTAACGACAGGGAACACTGAAGCTTTCTTT.

This clonotype was found a few times. This chain joins TRBV9 and TRBJ2-7; unclear D gene. Germline values: CDR1 SGDLS, CDR2 YYNGEE. CDR3 length: 13 amino acids. V lost 3 bases, J lost 6 bases, and 13 bases lay in between. The CDR3: CASSEGGVGEQYF. CDR3 DNA: TGTGCCAGCAGCGAGGGCGGTGTGGGCGAGCAGTACTTC. Full variable domain (rest looked up from reference TRBV9 and TRBJ2-7): DSGVTQTPKHLITATGQRVTLRCSPRSGDLSVYWYQQSLDQGLQFLIQYYNGEERAKGNILERFSAQQFPDLHSELNLSSLELGDSALYFCASSEGGVGEQYFGPGTRLTVT.

This chain joins TRBV20-1 and TRBJ2-5; TRBD2 matches at 7 bases. Germline CDR1 reads DFQATT; CDR2 reads SNEGSKA (reference sequence). Trimming took 6 bases from V and 2 from J; bases not matched to a gene: 12. CDR3 length: 15 residues. The CDR3: CSALSGGSEQETQYF. DNA of the CDR3: TGCAGTGCGTTATCCGGGGGGAGTGAGCAAGAGACCCAGTACTTC.

In its sample, this clonotype was seen a few times. DNA for the CDR3: TGTGCCAGCAGTTACTTTACAGGAAACAATGAGCAGTTCTTC. Protein: CASSYFTGNNEQFF. The chain carries TRBV6-5 and TRBJ2-1, with D possibly TRBD1 on 5 matching bases. The CDR3 spans 14 residues. V lost 1 base to trimming and J lost 5 bases, with 9 bases between them. CDR1 MNHEY and CDR2 SVGAGI come from the germline V gene.

V usage is TRBV4-3 and J usage is TRBJ2-7; 7 bases are a match to TRBD1. CDR1 and CDR2 (germline): LGHNA, YSLEER. The CDR3 sequence is 14 residues long. The V gene end was trimmed by 2 bases and the J gene end by 2 bases; junction bases not matched to a gene: 3. The chain's CDR3 is CASSQRQGAYEQYF. CDR3 in DNA: TGCGCCAGCAGCCAACGACAGGGCGCCTACGAGCAGTACTTC.

J is TRBJ2-3 and V is TRBV27, with TRBD2 identical over 8 bases. Germline V gives CDR1 MNHEY, CDR2 SMNVEV (reference sequence). V was pared by 4 bases and J by 1 base, with 4 bases of the junction left unmatched. The CDR3 runs to 15 residues. The CDR3 reads CASSSGGGRTDTQYF. CDR3 sequence (DNA): TGTGCCAGCAGTTCCGGCGGGGGGCGCACAGATACGCAGTATTTT.

This clonotype has just a few counts. The chain carries TRBV7-2 and TRBJ2-4; no definite D call. From germline, CDR1 is SGHTA and CDR2 FQGNSA. This CDR3 region has 14 residues. V was pared by 2 bases and J by 7 bases, with 12 bases between. In nucleotides, the CDR3 is TGTGCCAGCAGCTTAACGCCCTATACTAACATTCAGTACTTC. Translating it yields CASSLTPYTNIQYF. The full variable domain, rest sourced from reference TRBV7-2 and TRBJ2-4, is GAGVSQSPSNKVTEKGKDVELRCDPISGHTALYWYRQSLGQGLEFLIYFQGNSAPDKSGLPSDRFSAERTGGSVSTLTIQRTQQEDSAVYLCASSLTPYTNIQYFGAGTRLSVL.

The rearrangement joins TRBV7-9 to TRBJ1-6; D gene ambiguous. V was shortened by 4 bases and J by 10 bases, with 5 bases between the two germline ends. Germline-derived CDR1 and CDR2 are SEHNR and FQNEAQ (reference sequence). The CDR3 totals 11 residues. The CDR3 DNA is TGTGCCAGCAGCTCCGAATCACCCCTCCACTTT. Translated, it gives CASSSESPLHF.

Details on this clonotype: Germline is not matched at one junction end, which may reflect a read error. V and J are TRBV4-1 and TRBJ1-5; 7 nucleotides line up with TRBD1. The germline CDR1 and CDR2 sequences are MGHRA and YSYEKL. The CDR3 covers 17 residues. The CDR3 is CVSSRFYQGVSNQPQHF. The CDR3 nucleotides read TGCGTCAGCAGCAGATTTTATCAGGGGGTTAGCAATCAGCCCCAGCATTTT.

A note on this clonotype: A read error may account for a junction end that differs from germline. The CDR3 nucleotides are TGTGCCAGCAGCATGAACAGGGTTGCAGATACGCGGTATTTT. The encoded protein is CASSMNRVADTRYF. The chain joins TRBV9 to TRBJ2-3, with TRBD1 as a possible D gene (6 bases). The CDR3 consists of 14 residues. Germline V gene sequence: CDR1 SGDLS, CDR2 YYNGEE.

This chain links TRBV7-2 with TRBJ1-5; D unresolved. The CDR3 totals 13 residues. Trimming removed 5 bases from V and 7 bases from J, with 12 bases in between. Germline V gives CDR1 SGHTA, CDR2 FQGNSA. The CDR3 loop is CASSQWTGQPQHF. As DNA, the CDR3 is TGTGCCAGCAGCCAGTGGACTGGCCAGCCCCAGCATTTT.

Here the CDR3 DNA reads TGTGCCACCAGTGATATAGTAAATGAGCAGTTCTTC. Translated, it gives CATSDIVNEQFF. The chain employs TRBV24-1 and TRBJ2-1; no firm D call. V lost 3 bases to trimming and J lost 7 bases, with 6 bases between them. The CDR3 loop spans 12 amino acids. The germline V gene encodes CDR1 KGHDR and CDR2 SFDVKD.

The chain employs TRBV2 and TRBJ2-3; TRBD2 aligns across 9 bases. The CDR3 totals 17 residues. Germline CDR1 is SNHLY and CDR2 is FYNNEI. V shed 4 bases and J 4 bases; nucleotides not matched to a gene: 12. The CDR3 DNA sequence: TGTGCCAGCAGTGTATCCCCGGGACTAGCAGCACCAGATACGCAGTATTTT. Encoded protein: CASSVSPGLAAPDTQYF.

This clonotype was seen a handful of times. The V call is TRBV2, the J call TRBJ1-5; no definite D call. From germline, CDR1 is SNHLY and CDR2 FYNNEI. V lost 5 bases, J lost 10 bases, and 15 bases lay in between. The CDR3 sequence is 13 residues long. CDR3 sequence (DNA): TGTGCCAGCAGTAAATTGACCGCGGGACCCCAGCATTTT. Protein product: CASSKLTAGPQHF.

The rearrangement uses TRBV12-3 or TRBV12-4 and TRBJ1-2; 10 nucleotides match TRBD1. With V trimmed by 3 bases and J by 0 bases, 10 bases remained unmatched. This CDR3 has 18 residues. This chain's CDR3 is CASSFLWGTGDTNYGYTF. CDR3 bases: TGTGCCAGCAGTTTTTTGTGGGGGACAGGGGATACTAACTATGGCTACACCTTC.

This clonotype has only a few counts. The J gene is TRBJ1-2, the V gene TRBV29-1; D might be TRBD1 (6 bases). Germline loops: CDR1 SQVTM, CDR2 ANQGSEA. CDR3 length equals 12 residues. The CDR3 DNA sequence: TGCAGTGCCCAGGGGAACAACTATGGCTACACCTTC. Its translation: CSAQGNNYGYTF.

The gene calls are TRBV14 and TRBJ1-6; tentative D call: TRBD1 (5 bases). Trimming took off 0 bases at V and 6 bases at J, with 12 bases between the two ends. Germline CDR1 reads SGHDN; CDR2 reads FVKESK. The CDR3 length is 16 residues. This CDR3 reads CASSQDLGQINSPLHF. DNA for the CDR3: TGTGCCAGCAGCCAAGATCTCGGACAAATTAATTCACCCCTCCACTTT.

This chain joins TRBV15 and TRBJ2-1; D gene uncertain. The V end lost 0 bases, the J end lost 5 bases, and 14 bases lay between the germline ends. CDR1 and CDR2 (germline): LNHNV, YYDKDF (reference sequence). CDR3 length: 16 amino acids. The DNA of the CDR3 is TGTGCCACCAGCAGAGATTGGGCTGAACGCAACAATGAGCAGTTCTTC. Translated: CATSRDWAERNNEQFF.

The V call is TRBV4-2, the J call TRBJ2-1, with D perhaps TRBD2 (5 bases). Trimming shortened V by 0 bases and J by 4 bases, and 16 bases separated the two germline ends. CDR1 is LGHNA, CDR2 YNFKEQ, per germline. This CDR3 comprises 17 residues. The CDR3 loop is CASSQDEGLVGYNEQFF. The CDR3 bases are TGTGCCAGCAGCCAAGATGAGGGCCTAGTAGGGTACAATGAGCAGTTCTTC.

The chain links TRBV6-1 to TRBJ1-2, with unresolved D. The V gene's germline CDR1 is MNHNS and CDR2 SASEGT. The V gene lost 4 bases and the J gene lost 4 bases, with 10 bases spanning the gap. This CDR3 is 13 amino acids long. CDR3 region: CASSGQFFYGYTF. CDR3 nucleotide sequence: TGTGCCAGCAGTGGCCAGTTCTTCTATGGCTACACCTTC.